This T cell receptor (beta chain) comes out of a study of blood T cell repertoires in COVID-19. Across the study: From the United States, Italy and Spain came samples of acute and convalescent COVID-19.

Clones were sequenced by immunoSEQ multiplex PCR, and TCRdb holds only the in-frame ones, with some missing. This sample has approximately 53,000 clones, with nearly 85% found just once. Per the germline V gene, CDR1 is SGHDT and CDR2 is YYEEEE. The CDR3 has 17 residues. The J segment lost 2 bases and the V segment lost 3 bases, leaving 10 bases of the junction unmatched. This receptor was taken from a man between 40 and 49 years old with acute or convalescent COVID-19. The V and J genes are TRBV5-6 and TRBJ1-3, with TRBD1 identical over 8 bases. Sequenced sample: peripheral blood. The CDR3 sequence: CASSSPRTGRTGNTIYF. DNA of the CDR3: TGTGCCAGCAGCTCGCCTAGGACAGGGCGCACTGGAAACACCATATATTTT.